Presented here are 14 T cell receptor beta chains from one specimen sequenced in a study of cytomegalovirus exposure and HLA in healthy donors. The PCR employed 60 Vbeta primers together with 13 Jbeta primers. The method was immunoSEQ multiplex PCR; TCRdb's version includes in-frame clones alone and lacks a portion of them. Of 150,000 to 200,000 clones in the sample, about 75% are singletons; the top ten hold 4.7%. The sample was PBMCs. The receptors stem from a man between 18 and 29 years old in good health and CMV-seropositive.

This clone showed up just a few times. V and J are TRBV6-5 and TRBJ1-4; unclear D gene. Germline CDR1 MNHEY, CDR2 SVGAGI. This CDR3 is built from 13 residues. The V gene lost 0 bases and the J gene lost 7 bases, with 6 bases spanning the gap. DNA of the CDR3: TGTGCCAGCAGTTACTCAGGCGGTGAAAAACTGTTTTTT. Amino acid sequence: CASSYSGGEKLFF.

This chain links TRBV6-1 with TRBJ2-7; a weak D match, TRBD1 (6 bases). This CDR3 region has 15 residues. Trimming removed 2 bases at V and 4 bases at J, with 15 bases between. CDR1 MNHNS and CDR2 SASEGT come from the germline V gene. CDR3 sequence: CASSELGTGPYEQYV. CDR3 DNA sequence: TGTGCCAGCAGTGAACTGGGTACAGGGCCTTACGAGCAGTACGTC.

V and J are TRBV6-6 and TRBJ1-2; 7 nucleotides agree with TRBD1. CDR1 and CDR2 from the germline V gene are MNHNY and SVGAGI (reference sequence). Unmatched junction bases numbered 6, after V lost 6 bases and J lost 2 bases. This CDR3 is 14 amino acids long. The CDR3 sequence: CASRTGATNYGYTF. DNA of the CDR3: TGTGCCAGCAGAACAGGGGCTACGAACTATGGCTACACCTTC.

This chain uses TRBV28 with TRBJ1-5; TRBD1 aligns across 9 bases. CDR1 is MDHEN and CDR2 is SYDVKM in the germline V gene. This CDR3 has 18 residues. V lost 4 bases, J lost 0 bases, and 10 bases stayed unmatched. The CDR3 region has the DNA TGTGCCAGCAGTTCCTTCACCGGGACAGGGTTTAGCAATCAGCCCCAGCATTTT. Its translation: CASSSFTGTGFSNQPQHF. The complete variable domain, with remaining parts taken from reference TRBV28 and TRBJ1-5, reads DVKVTQSSRYLVKRTGEKVFLECVQDMDHENMFWYRQDPGLGLRLIYFSYDVKMKEKGDIPEGYSVSREKKERFSLILESASTNQTSMYLCASSSFTGTGFSNQPQHFGDGTRLSIL.

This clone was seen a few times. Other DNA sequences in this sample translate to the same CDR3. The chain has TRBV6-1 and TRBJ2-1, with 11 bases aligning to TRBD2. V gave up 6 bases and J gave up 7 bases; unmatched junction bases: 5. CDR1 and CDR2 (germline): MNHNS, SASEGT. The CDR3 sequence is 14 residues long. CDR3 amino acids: CASSLSGRGNEQFF. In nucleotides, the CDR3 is TGTGCCAGCAGCCTTAGCGGGAGGGGAAATGAGCAGTTCTTC.

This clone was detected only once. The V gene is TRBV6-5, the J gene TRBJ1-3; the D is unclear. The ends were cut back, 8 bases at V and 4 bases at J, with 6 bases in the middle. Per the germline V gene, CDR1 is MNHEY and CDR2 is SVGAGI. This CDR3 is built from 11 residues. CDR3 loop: CASGMGNTIYF. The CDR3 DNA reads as TGTGCCAGCGGCATGGGAAACACCATATATTTT.

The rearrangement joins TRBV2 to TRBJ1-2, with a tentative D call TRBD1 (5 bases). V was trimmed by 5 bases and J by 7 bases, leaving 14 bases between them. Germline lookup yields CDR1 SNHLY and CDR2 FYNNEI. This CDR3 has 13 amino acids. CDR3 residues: CASSPGRGGGYTF. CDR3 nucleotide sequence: TGTGCCAGCAGTCCTGGGAGGGGAGGTGGCTACACCTTC.

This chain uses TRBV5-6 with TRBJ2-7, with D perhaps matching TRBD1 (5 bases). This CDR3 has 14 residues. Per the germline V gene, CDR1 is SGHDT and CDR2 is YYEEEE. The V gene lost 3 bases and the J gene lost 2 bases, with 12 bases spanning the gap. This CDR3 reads CASSSIRQTYEQYV. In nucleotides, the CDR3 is TGTGCCAGCAGCTCGATTAGACAGACCTACGAGCAGTACGTC.

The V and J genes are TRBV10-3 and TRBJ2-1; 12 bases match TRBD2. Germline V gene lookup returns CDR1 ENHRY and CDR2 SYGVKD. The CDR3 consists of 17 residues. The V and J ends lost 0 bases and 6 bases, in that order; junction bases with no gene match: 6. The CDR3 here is CAISESNLAGGLNEQFF. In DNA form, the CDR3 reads TGTGCCATCAGTGAGTCGAATCTAGCGGGGGGGCTCAATGAGCAGTTCTTC.

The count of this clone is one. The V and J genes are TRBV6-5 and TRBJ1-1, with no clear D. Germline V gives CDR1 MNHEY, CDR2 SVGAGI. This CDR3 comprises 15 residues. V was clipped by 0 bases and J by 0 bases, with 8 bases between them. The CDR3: CASSYSEGMNTEAFF. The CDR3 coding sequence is TGTGCCAGCAGTTACTCGGAGGGAATGAACACTGAAGCTTTCTTT.

CDR3 nucleotides: TGCGCCAGCAGCCAAAGCTCGTCCGGGGAGGTGGGTGGCTACACCTTC. It yields the protein CASSQSSSGEVGGYTF. The rearrangement joins TRBV4-1 to TRBJ1-2; D is uncertain. Looked up from germline, CDR1 is MGHRA and CDR2 is YSYEKL. This CDR3 has 16 amino acids. Trimming cost V 2 bases and J 7 bases, with 20 bases left between them.

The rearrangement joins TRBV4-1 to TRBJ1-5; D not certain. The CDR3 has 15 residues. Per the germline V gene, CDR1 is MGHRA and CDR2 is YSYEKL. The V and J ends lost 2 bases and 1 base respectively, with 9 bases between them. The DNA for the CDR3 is TGCGCCAGCAGCCAAATACAGCTAAGCAATCAGCCCCAGCATTTT. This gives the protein CASSQIQLSNQPQHF.

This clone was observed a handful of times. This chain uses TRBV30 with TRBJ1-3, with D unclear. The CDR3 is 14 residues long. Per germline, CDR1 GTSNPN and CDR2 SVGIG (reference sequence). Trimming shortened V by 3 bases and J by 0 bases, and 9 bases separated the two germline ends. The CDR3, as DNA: TGTGCCTGGAGGAATAGCAACTCTGGAAACACCATATATTTT. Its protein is CAWRNSNSGNTIYF. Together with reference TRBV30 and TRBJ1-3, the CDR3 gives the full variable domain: SQTIHQWPATLVQPVGSPLSLECTVEGTSNPNLYWYRQAAGRGLQLLFYSVGIGQISSEVPQNLSASRPQDRQFILSSKKLLLSDSGFYLCAWRNSNSGNTIYFGEGSWLTVV.

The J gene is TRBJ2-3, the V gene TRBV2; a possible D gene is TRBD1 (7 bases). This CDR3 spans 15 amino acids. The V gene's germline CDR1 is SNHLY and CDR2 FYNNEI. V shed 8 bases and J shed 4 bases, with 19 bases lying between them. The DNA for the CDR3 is TGTGCCAGCCACGGGGTTGACAGGGAGGCAGATACGCAGTATTTT. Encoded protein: CASHGVDREADTQYF. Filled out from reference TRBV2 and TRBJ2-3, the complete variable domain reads EPEVTQTPSHQVTQMGQEVILRCVPISNHLYFYWYRQILGQKVEFLVSFYNNEISEKSEIFDDQFSVERPDGSNFTLKIRSTKLEDSAMYFCASHGVDREADTQYFGPGTRLTVL.